The clone carrying this TCR beta chain was recorded at least ten times. Genomic DNA, serving as template, underwent TCR beta VDJ and CDR3 profiling. TCRdb used MiXCR to reprocess the reads, holding one entry per CDR3 protein. The table records under 200,000 distinct CDR3 sequences, 35% to 55% of them present only once. The sample is drawn from a study of CD8+CD57+ T cells in acquired aplastic anemia. Study background: Yields of DNA that came from sorted CD4+ and CD8+ cells averaged about 3.3 ug.

The V gene lost 9 bases and the J gene lost 2 bases, with 22 bases spanning the gap. The germline gives CDR1 MGHRA, CDR2 YSYEKL. The CDR3 is 16 residues long. The receptor was isolated from a human donor in good health. V and J are TRBV4-1 and TRBJ2-5; D might be TRBD1 (5 bases). Sequencing input: sorted CD4+, CD8+, or CD8+CD57+ T cells (not recorded which) from PBMCs. DNA of the CDR3: TGCGCCAGGACTTCACGACGCAGAGACAGACAAGAGACCCAGTACTTC. As protein: CARTSRRRDRQETQYF.